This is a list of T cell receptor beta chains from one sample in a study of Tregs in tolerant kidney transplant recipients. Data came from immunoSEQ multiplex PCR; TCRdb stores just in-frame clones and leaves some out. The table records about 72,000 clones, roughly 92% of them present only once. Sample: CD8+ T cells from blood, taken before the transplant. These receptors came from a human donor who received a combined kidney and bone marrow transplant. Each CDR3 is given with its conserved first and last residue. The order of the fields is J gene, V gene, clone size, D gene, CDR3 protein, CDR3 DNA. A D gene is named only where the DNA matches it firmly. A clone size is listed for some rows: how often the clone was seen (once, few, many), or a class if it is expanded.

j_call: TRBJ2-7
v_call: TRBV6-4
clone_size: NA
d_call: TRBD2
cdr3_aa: CASRHFSGTTNHYEQYF
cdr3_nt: TGTGCCAGCAGGCATTTTAGCGGGACCACCAATCACTACGAGCAGTACTTC

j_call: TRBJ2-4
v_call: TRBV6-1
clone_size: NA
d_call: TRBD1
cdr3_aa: CASNRWDRDKNIQYF
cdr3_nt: TGTGCCAGCAACCGATGGGACAGAGACAAAAACATTCAGTACTTC

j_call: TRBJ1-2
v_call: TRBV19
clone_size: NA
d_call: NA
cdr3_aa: CASSFPYGVYGYTF
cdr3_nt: TGTGCCAGTAGTTTTCCGTACGGGGTATATGGCTACACCTTC

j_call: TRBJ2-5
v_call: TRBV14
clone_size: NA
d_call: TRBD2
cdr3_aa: CASSQGSRTSGTEQYF
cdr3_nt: TGTGCCAGCAGCCAAGGAAGTAGGACTAGCGGGACGGAGCAGTACTTC

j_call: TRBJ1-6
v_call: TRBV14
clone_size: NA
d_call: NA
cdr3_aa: CASSKTGPERNSPLHF
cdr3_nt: TGTGCCAGCAGCAAAACGGGTCCGGAAAGAAATTCACCCCTCCACTTT

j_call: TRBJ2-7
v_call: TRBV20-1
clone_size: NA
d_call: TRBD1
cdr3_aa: CSVLQGVEQYF
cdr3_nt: TGCAGTGTTCTCCAGGGGGTCGAGCAGTACTTC

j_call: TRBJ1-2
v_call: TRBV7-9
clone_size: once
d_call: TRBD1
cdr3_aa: CASVEGTTGDDGYTF
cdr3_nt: TGTGCCAGCGTCGAGGGGACCACAGGGGATGATGGCTACACCTTC

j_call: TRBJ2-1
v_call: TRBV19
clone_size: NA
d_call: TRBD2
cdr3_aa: CASSIVLAGPYNEQFF
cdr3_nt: TGTGCCAGTAGTATAGTGCTAGCGGGGCCATACAATGAGCAGTTCTTC

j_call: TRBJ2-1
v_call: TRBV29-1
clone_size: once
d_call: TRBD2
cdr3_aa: CSVIGGRRHEQFF
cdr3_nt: TGCAGCGTCATCGGCGGGAGGAGGCATGAGCAGTTCTTC

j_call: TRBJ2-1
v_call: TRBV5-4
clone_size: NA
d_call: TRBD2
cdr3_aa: CASSLGETSIGFYNEQFF
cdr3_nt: TGTGCCAGCAGCTTGGGGGAGACTAGCATTGGGTTCTACAATGAGCAGTTCTTC

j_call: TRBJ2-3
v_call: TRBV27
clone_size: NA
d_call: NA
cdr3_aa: CASSSRLGGADTQYF
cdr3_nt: TGTGCCAGCAGTTCCCGACTAGGAGGGGCAGATACGCAGTATTTT

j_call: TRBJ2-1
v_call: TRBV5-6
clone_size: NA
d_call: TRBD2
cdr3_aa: CASSFGTSGNNEQFF
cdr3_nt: TGTGCCAGCAGCTTTGGGACTAGCGGAAACAATGAGCAGTTCTTC

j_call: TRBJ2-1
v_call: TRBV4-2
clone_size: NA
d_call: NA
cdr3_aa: CASSQDDSGEGTYNEQFF
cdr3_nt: TGTGCCAGCAGCCAAGACGATAGCGGAGAGGGGACCTACAATGAGCAGTTCTTC

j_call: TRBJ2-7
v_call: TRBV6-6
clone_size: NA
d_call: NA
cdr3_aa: CASSYSGTYEQYF
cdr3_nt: TGTGCCAGCAGTTACAGCGGCACCTACGAGCAGTACTTC

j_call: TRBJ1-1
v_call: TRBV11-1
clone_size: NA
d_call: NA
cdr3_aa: CASSLHGEDTEAFF
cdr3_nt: TGTGCCAGCAGCTTACACGGAGAAGACACTGAAGCTTTCTTT

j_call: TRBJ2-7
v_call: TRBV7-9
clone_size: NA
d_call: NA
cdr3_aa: CASSSFSGYEQYF
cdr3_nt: TGTGCCAGCAGCTCGTTCAGCGGCTACGAGCAGTACTTC